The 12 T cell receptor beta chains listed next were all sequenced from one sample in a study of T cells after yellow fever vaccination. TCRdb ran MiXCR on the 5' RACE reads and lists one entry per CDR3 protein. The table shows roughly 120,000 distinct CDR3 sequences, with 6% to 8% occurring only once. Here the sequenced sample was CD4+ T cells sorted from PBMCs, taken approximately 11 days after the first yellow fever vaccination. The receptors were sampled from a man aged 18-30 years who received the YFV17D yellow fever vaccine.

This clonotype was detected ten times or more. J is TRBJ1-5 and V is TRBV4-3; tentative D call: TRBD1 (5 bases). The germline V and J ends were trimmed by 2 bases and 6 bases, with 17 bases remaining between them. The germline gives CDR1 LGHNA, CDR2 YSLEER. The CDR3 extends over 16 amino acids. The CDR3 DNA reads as TGCGCCAGCAGCCAATCTCCGACAGTGGCGGGTCAGCCCCAGCATTTT. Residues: CASSQSPTVAGQPQHF.

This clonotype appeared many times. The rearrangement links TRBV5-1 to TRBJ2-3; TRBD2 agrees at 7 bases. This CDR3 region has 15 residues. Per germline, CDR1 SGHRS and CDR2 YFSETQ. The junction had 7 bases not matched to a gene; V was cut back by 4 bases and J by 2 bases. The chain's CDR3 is CASSESSGPTDTQYF. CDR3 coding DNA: TGCGCCAGCAGCGAGTCTAGCGGCCCCACAGATACGCAGTATTTT.

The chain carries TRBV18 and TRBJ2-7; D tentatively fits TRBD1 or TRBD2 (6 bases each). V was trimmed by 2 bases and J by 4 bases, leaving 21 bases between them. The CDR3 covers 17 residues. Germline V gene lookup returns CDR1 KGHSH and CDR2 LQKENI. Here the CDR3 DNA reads TGTGCCAGCTCACCATACGAGGGGGGCGGAATTGGTTACGAGCAGTACGTC. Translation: CASSPYEGGGIGYEQYV.

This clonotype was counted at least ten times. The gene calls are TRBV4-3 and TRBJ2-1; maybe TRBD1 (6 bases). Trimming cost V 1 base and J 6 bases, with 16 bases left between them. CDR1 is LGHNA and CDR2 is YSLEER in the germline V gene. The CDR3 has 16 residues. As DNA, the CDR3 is TGCGCCAGCAGCCAAGTTGGGACACCCACGCGCAATGAGCAGTTCTTC. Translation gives CASSQVGTPTRNEQFF.

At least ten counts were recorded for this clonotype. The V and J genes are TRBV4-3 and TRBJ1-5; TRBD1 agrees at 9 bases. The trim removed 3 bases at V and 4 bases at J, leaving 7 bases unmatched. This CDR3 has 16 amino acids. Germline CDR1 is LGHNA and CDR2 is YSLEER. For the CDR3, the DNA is TGCGCCAGCAGCCAGGACCAGGGGACAGGGAATCAGCCCCAGCATTTT. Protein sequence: CASSQDQGTGNQPQHF.

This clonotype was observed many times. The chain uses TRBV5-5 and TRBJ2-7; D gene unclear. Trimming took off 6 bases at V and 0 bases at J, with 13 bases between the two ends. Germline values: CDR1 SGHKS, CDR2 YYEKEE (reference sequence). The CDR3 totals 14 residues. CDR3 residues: CASNMGSSSYEQYV. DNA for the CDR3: TGTGCCAGCAACATGGGGTCGAGCTCCTACGAGCAGTACGTC.

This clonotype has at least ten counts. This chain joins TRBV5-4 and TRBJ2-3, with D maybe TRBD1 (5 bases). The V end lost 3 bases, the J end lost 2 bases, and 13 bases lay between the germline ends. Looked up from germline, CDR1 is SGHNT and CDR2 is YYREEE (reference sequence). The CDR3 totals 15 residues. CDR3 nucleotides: TGTGCCAGCAGCTCGGACAAGGACCACACAGATACGCAGTATTTT. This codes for CASSSDKDHTDTQYF.

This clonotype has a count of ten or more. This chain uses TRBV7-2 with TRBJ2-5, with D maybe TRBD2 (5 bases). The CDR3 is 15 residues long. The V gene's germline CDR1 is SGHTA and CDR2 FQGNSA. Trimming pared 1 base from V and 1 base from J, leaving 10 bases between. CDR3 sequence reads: CASSLEGSPQETQYF. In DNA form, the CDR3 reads TGTGCCAGCAGCTTAGAAGGGAGCCCCCAAGAGACCCAGTACTTC.

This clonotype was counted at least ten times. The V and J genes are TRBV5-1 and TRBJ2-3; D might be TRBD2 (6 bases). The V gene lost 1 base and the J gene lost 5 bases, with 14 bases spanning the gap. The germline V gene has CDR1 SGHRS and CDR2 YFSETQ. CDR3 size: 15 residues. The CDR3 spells CASSLLGQGGDTQYF. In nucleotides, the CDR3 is TGCGCCAGCAGCTTGCTAGGGCAGGGAGGAGATACGCAGTATTTT. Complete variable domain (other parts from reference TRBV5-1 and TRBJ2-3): KAGVTQTPRYLIKTRGQQVTLSCSPISGHRSVSWYQQTPGQGLQFLFEYFSETQRNKGNFPGRFSGRQFSNSRSEMNVSTLELGDSALYLCASSLLGQGGDTQYFGPGTRLTVL.

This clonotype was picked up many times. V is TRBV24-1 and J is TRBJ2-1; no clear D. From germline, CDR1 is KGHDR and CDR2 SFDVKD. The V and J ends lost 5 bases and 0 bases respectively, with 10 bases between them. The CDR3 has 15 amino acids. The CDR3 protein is CATSVGHSSYNEQFF. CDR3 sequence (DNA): TGTGCCACCAGTGTCGGGCACAGCTCCTACAATGAGCAGTTCTTC.

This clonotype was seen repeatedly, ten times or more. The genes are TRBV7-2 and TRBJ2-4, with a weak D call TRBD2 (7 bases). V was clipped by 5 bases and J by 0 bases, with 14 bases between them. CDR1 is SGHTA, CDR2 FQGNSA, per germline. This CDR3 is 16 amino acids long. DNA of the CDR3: TGTGCCAGCAGCGGAGGGGGGGCTTTAGCCAAAAACATTCAGTACTTC. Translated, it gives CASSGGGALAKNIQYF.

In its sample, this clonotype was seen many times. CDR3 nucleotide sequence: TGCGCCAGCAGCGCCGGGACGGATAGCAGCACAGATACGCAGTATTTT. Residues: CASSAGTDSSTDTQYF. The genes are TRBV5-1 and TRBJ2-3; D assignment may be TRBD1 or TRBD2 (5 bases each). Germline loops: CDR1 SGHRS, CDR2 YFSETQ. Trimming removed 4 bases at V and 0 bases at J, with 15 bases between. This CDR3 is 16 amino acids long.